This TCR beta chain was captured in a study of CD8+ T cells in alopecia areata. It was cDNA, reverse transcribed from extracted RNA, that served as the sequencing template. Sequencing was performed with immunoSEQ multiplex PCR; in TCRdb, only in-frame clones are kept and a portion is missing. The top ten clones hold 10% to 14% of a sample with roughly 180,000 clones, around half of them seen once. The CDR3 has 13 residues. CDR1 and CDR2 from the germline V gene are LNHNV and YYDKDF (reference sequence). V lost 5 bases, J lost 0 bases, and 7 bases lay in between. Treatment in this sample: oral pan-JAK inhibitor, 5-10 mg twice daily.

The chain joins TRBV15 to TRBJ1-2, with D maybe TRBD1 (5 bases). This sequence originates from a human donor with alopecia areata. The sample was CD8+ T cells sorted from blood, taken at week 24, from a patient treated with tofacitinib. The CDR3 loop is CATSDRANYGYTF. The CDR3 DNA is TGTGCCACCAGCGACAGAGCTAACTATGGCTACACCTTC.